Shown below are 28 T cell receptor beta chains from a single sample sequenced in a study of blood T cell repertoires in COVID-19. The table came from immunoSEQ multiplex PCR; TCRdb's copy has only in-frame clones and leaves some out. The table lists about 480,000 clones, roughly 89% of them singletons. The specimen sequenced was peripheral blood. These TCRs come from a man aged 18 to 30 with COVID-19, enrolled during active disease.

This clone was detected a few times. V and J are TRBV3-1 (or the pseudogene TRBV3-2) and TRBJ2-1; TRBD2 matches 9 bases. This CDR3 comprises 17 residues. The V gene's germline CDR1 is LGHDT and CDR2 YNNKEL (reference sequence). Trimming took 0 bases from V and 7 from J; bases not matched to a gene: 10. In DNA form, the CDR3 reads TGTGCCAGCAGCCAAGATCCTGGACTAGCGCGGGCAAATGAGCAGTTCTTC. This gives the protein CASSQDPGLARANEQFF.

This chain joins TRBV30 and TRBJ2-7; 7 nucleotides agree with TRBD2. Looked up from germline, CDR1 is GTSNPN and CDR2 is SVGIG (reference sequence). The CDR3 is 13 residues long. DNA for the CDR3: TGTGCTGTAAGTCGGGGGGACGACTACGAGCAGTACTTC. This sequence encodes CAVSRGDDYEQYF.

CDR3 bases: TGCAGCCACCGGGATACGGAGCAGTTCTTC. It yields the protein CSHRDTEQFF. The rearrangement joins TRBV29-1 to TRBJ2-1; D is perhaps TRBD2 (5 bases). Germline CDR1 and CDR2: SQVTM and ANQGSEA. V lost 8 bases to trimming and J lost 10 bases, with 12 bases between them. This CDR3 comprises 10 residues.

This chain uses TRBV10-3 with TRBJ2-2; the match to TRBD1 covers 12 bases. The germline CDR1 and CDR2 sequences are ENHRY and SYGVKD. This CDR3 is 19 amino acids long. Germline trimming cut 0 bases from V and 0 bases from J; bases unmatched to any gene: 5. For the CDR3, the DNA is TGTGCCATCAGTGAGTCGGCGGGACAGGGGGCGGCGAACACCGGGGAGCTGTTTTTT. Translation gives CAISESAGQGAANTGELFF.

The gene calls are TRBV29-1 and TRBJ2-1; TRBD1 is a possible D gene (5 bases). Trimming pared 0 bases from V and 0 bases from J, leaving 15 bases between. Germline values: CDR1 SQVTM, CDR2 ANQGSEA. This CDR3 has 17 residues. The CDR3, as DNA: TGCAGCGTTGAAGATCCGGCAGGGTTTAGCTCCTACAATGAGCAGTTCTTC. This codes for CSVEDPAGFSSYNEQFF.

The CDR3 nucleotides read TGTGCCAGCAGTCCTATAGCGACAGATACGCAGTATTTT. It is translated as CASSPIATDTQYF. The V gene is TRBV2, the J gene TRBJ2-3; tentative D call: TRBD2 (5 bases). The CDR3 is made up of 13 amino acids. CDR1 and CDR2 from the germline V gene are SNHLY and FYNNEI. V was shortened by 5 bases and J by 3 bases, with 9 bases between the two germline ends.

The rearrangement links TRBV29-1 to TRBJ2-5, with D possibly being TRBD2 (5 bases). The CDR3 consists of 14 residues. V lost 7 bases, J lost 4 bases, and 19 bases lay in between. Germline V gives CDR1 SQVTM, CDR2 ANQGSEA. CDR3 amino acids: CSASRLLGRETQYF. The CDR3 DNA follows: TGCAGCGCTTCCCGTCTCCTGGGGAGAGAGACCCAGTACTTC.

Many counts were recorded for this clone. Other DNA sequences of this sample code for an identical CDR3. This rearrangement joins TRBV24-1 to TRBJ2-3; 9 nucleotides line up with TRBD1. The junction had 8 bases not matched to a gene; V was cut back by 5 bases and J by 6 bases. Germline loops: CDR1 KGHDR, CDR2 SFDVKD. This CDR3 has 15 amino acids. The CDR3 loop is CATSARQGGSDTQYF. The CDR3 DNA is TGTGCCACCAGTGCCCGACAGGGGGGATCGGATACGCAGTATTTT.

The rearrangement uses TRBV11-2 and TRBJ2-3; 8 positions match TRBD2. CDR3 size: 16 residues. The junction had 7 bases not matched to a gene; V was cut back by 5 bases and J by 0 bases. Per the germline V gene, CDR1 is SGHAT and CDR2 is FQNNGV. CDR3 loop: CASSRRLARSTDTQYF. The CDR3 nucleotides are TGTGCCAGCAGCCGACGACTAGCGCGAAGCACAGATACGCAGTATTTT.

The V call is TRBV11-2, the J call TRBJ2-7; the D is unclear. Between the trimmed V and J ends, which lost 1 base and 2 bases, there was a span of 9 bases. The CDR3 is made up of 14 amino acids. Germline lookup yields CDR1 SGHAT and CDR2 FQNNGV. DNA for the CDR3: TGTGCCAGCAGCTTAGGGGCCCCGACCTACGAGCAGTACTTC. Translating gives CASSLGAPTYEQYF.

This chain links TRBV19 with TRBJ2-7, with 10 bases that match TRBD2. Looked up from germline, CDR1 is LNHDA and CDR2 is SQIVND (reference sequence). This CDR3 comprises 16 residues. J gave up 8 bases and V 5 bases, and 15 bases lay outside the gene matches. CDR3 coding DNA: TGTGCCAGTAGTTTAAGAAGGACTAGCGGAGTCATCCAGCAGTACTTC. Amino acid sequence: CASSLRRTSGVIQQYF.

This clone occurred many times. This chain links TRBV25-1 with TRBJ1-2; D not certain. Germline V lookup: CDR1 MGHDK, CDR2 SYGVNS. With 0 bases removed from V and 2 bases from J, the gap between germline ends came to 7 bases. CDR3 length equals 14 residues. The CDR3 sequence: CASSEYERNYGYTF. The DNA of the CDR3 is TGTGCCAGCAGTGAATATGAGAGAAACTATGGCTACACCTTC.

The gene calls are TRBV12-3 or TRBV12-4 and TRBJ2-7; D not resolved. V was shortened by 5 bases and J by 5 bases, with 10 bases between the two germline ends. The CDR3 runs to 12 residues. CDR3 residues: CASSPSRHEQYF. The CDR3 bases are TGTGCCAGCAGTCCAAGCAGGCACGAGCAGTACTTC.

For the CDR3, the DNA is TGTGCCAGCAGCACGGGACAGGGGCGGCCATCTGGAAAAGAGACCCAGTACTTC. It codes for CASSTGQGRPSGKETQYF. V and J are TRBV7-9 and TRBJ2-5, with 10 bases fitting TRBD1. The germline gives CDR1 SEHNR, CDR2 FQNEAQ (reference sequence). After removal of 5 bases from V and 3 bases from J, the junction contained 15 bases not matched to a gene. This CDR3 comprises 18 residues.

The chain combines TRBV10-2 with TRBJ2-7; D is unclear. Germline V CDR1 and CDR2: WSHSY, SAAADI. CDR3 size: 15 residues. V lost 0 bases and J lost 1, with 10 bases in between. The CDR3 spells CASSESSSESYEQYF. The CDR3 DNA is TGCGCCAGCAGTGAGTCGTCCAGCGAATCCTACGAGCAGTACTTC.

V usage is TRBV30 and J usage is TRBJ1-1; D perhaps matches TRBD1 (5 bases). The CDR3 contains 12 residues. V gave up 4 bases and J gave up 4 bases, with 10 bases separating them. Germline V CDR1 and CDR2: GTSNPN, SVGIG (reference sequence). In DNA form, the CDR3 reads TGTGCCTGGATCGGGGGGTTCACTGAAGCTTTCTTT. Residues: CAWIGGFTEAFF.

The chain carries TRBV3-1 (or the pseudogene TRBV3-2) and TRBJ1-4, with D possibly matching TRBD1 (6 bases). The V end lost 3 bases, the J end lost 3 bases, and 11 bases lay between the germline ends. The CDR3 contains 15 residues. CDR1 is LGHDT and CDR2 is YNNKEL in the germline V gene (reference sequence). The CDR3 is CASSHTGRANEKLFF. The CDR3 region has the DNA TGTGCCAGCAGCCATACAGGGCGGGCTAATGAAAAACTGTTTTTT.

The gene calls are TRBV7-6 and TRBJ2-3; 15 bases match TRBD2. The CDR3 contains 15 residues. V lost 5 bases, J lost 5 bases, and 2 bases stayed unmatched. From germline, CDR1 is SGHVS and CDR2 FNYEAQ. The CDR3 DNA is TGTGCCAGCAGCCCGGGACTAGCGGGGGGAGATACGCAGTATTTT. Its protein product is CASSPGLAGGDTQYF. The entire variable domain, with the rest obtained from reference TRBV7-6 and TRBJ2-3, is as follows: GAGVSQSPRYKVTKRGQDVALRCDPISGHVSLYWYRQALGQGPEFLTYFNYEAQQDKSGLPNDRFSAERPEGSISTLTIQRTEQRDSAMYRCASSPGLAGGDTQYFGPGTRLTVL.

The chain has TRBV5-8 and TRBJ1-1; D is unclear. CDR3 size: 14 residues. Trimming removed 0 bases at V and 2 bases at J, with 8 bases between. Germline CDR1 SGHTS, CDR2 YDEGEE. This chain's CDR3 is CASSLDGANTEAFF. CDR3 nucleotides: TGTGCCAGCAGCTTGGACGGAGCTAACACTGAAGCTTTCTTT. The complete variable domain, with remaining parts taken from reference TRBV5-8 and TRBJ1-1, reads EAGVTQSPTHLIKTRGQQATLRCSPISGHTSVYWYQQALGLGLQFLLWYDEGEERNRGNFPPRFSGRQFPNYSSELNVNALELEDSALYLCASSLDGANTEAFFGQGTRLTVV.

This chain joins TRBV5-4 and TRBJ2-3; perhaps TRBD1 as D (5 bases). The germline V and J ends were trimmed by 5 bases and 3 bases, with 13 bases remaining between them. Germline V gives CDR1 SGHNT, CDR2 YYREEE (reference sequence). This CDR3 region has 14 residues. The CDR3 here is CASSPRQGTDTQYF. The CDR3 DNA follows: TGTGCCAGCAGTCCTCGGCAGGGAACAGATACGCAGTATTTT.

The chain recombines TRBV2 with TRBJ1-1, with 9 bases lining up with TRBD1. The CDR3 consists of 15 residues. From germline, CDR1 is SNHLY and CDR2 FYNNEI. V shed 10 bases, J shed 4 bases, and the junction held 13 bases outside the gene matches. CDR3 amino acids: CATTLSQGAGTEAFF. DNA for the CDR3: TGTGCCACCACGCTATCACAGGGGGCGGGCACTGAAGCTTTCTTT.

The gene calls are TRBV10-2 and TRBJ2-7, with 12 bases identical to TRBD1. Germline-derived CDR1 and CDR2 are WSHSY and SAAADI. The CDR3 runs 16 residues. V was clipped by 10 bases and J by 7 bases; unmatched bases: 17. CDR3 DNA sequence: TGCGCCACCCTGGACCCAGGGGGACAGGGGGCGCGGGAGCAGTACTTC. The encoded protein is CATLDPGGQGAREQYF.

The CDR3 DNA sequence: TGTGCCAGCTCACCAAGGACTAGCGGCTACCAAGAGACCCAGTACTTC. It encodes CASSPRTSGYQETQYF. The J gene is TRBJ2-5, the V gene TRBV18; TRBD2 aligns across 10 bases. Looked up from germline, CDR1 is KGHSH and CDR2 is LQKENI. Unmatched junction bases numbered 3, after V lost 2 bases and J lost 0 bases. The CDR3 runs 16 residues.

The chain recombines TRBV12-3 or TRBV12-4 with TRBJ2-5; 7 nucleotides agree with TRBD2. Trimming took 3 bases from V and 8 from J; bases not matched to a gene: 3. The CDR3 has 12 residues. In nucleotides, the CDR3 is TGTGCCAGCAGTTTGGGGGGGGGAACCCAGTACTTC. Residues: CASSLGGGTQYF.

The CDR3 reads CATSGGQSGQPQHF. CDR3 in DNA: TGTGCCACCAGTGGGGGGCAGTCCGGTCAGCCCCAGCATTTT. The rearrangement links TRBV24-1 to TRBJ1-5; D may be TRBD1 (6 bases). Between the trimmed V and J ends, which lost 5 bases and 6 bases, there was a span of 13 bases. CDR1 is KGHDR, CDR2 SFDVKD, per germline. The CDR3 extends over 14 amino acids.

V and J are TRBV5-6 and TRBJ2-7; D is possibly TRBD2 (5 bases). The CDR3 is 14 residues long. With 3 bases removed from V and 0 bases from J, the gap between germline ends came to 10 bases. Germline V gene data show CDR1 as SGHDT and CDR2 as YYEEEE. CDR3 DNA sequence: TGTGCCAGCAGCTCCGGACTGAGCTCCTACGAGCAGTACTTC. Translating it yields CASSSGLSSYEQYF.

V gene TRBV7-9 combines with J gene TRBJ2-7; D ambiguous. Per the germline V gene, CDR1 is SEHNR and CDR2 is FQNEAQ (reference sequence). V was clipped by 4 bases and J by 2 bases, with 9 bases between them. The CDR3 is made up of 13 amino acids. The CDR3 bases are TGTGCCAGCAGCTCCAATGGCCCCTACGAGCAGTACTTC. It codes for CASSSNGPYEQYF.

This clone was observed a handful of times. The chain joins TRBV4-1 to TRBJ2-3; 7 bases agree with TRBD2. Unmatched junction bases numbered 9, after V lost 1 base and J lost 2 bases. The CDR3 covers 17 residues. CDR1 and CDR2 (germline): MGHRA, YSYEKL. The CDR3 protein is CASSQAFGEGYTDTQYF. The CDR3 DNA reads as TGCGCCAGCAGCCAAGCGTTCGGGGAGGGATACACAGATACGCAGTATTTT.